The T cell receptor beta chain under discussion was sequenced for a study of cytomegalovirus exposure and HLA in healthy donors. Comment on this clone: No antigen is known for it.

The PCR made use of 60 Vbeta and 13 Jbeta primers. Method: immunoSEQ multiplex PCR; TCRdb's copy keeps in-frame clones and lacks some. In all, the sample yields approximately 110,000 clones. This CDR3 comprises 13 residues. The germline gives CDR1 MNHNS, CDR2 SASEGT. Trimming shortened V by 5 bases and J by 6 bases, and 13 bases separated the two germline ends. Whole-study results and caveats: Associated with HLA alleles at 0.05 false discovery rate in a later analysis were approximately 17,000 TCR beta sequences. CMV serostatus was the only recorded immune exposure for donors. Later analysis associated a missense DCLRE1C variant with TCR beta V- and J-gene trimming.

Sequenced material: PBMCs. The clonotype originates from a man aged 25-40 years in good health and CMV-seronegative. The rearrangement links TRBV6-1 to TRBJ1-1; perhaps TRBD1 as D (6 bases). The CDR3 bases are TGTGCCAGCAGTTGGGCAGGGGATGCTGAAGCTTTCTTT. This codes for CASSWAGDAEAFF.